This TCR beta chain appears in the sequencing data of a study of cytomegalovirus exposure and HLA in healthy donors. The PCR employed 60 Vbeta primers together with 13 Jbeta primers. Measured with immunoSEQ multiplex PCR; TCRdb has only the in-frame clones, and not every one. Seen here are around 190,000 clones, roughly 8.7% observed once, and the top ten hold over 1%. This CDR3 has 13 residues. V lost 2 bases and J lost 3, with 8 bases in between. Germline lookup yields CDR1 MNHNS and CDR2 SASEGT. Findings and caveats of the study: Several V segments, TRBV6-2 and TRBV6-3 among them, could not be told apart and were dropped. Most subjects had HLA-A and HLA-B alleles reportedly predicted accurately by TCR beta sequences. Reported performance of the classifier showed diagnosis of cytomegalovirus status with high specificity and sensitivity. In vitro checks showed that three CMV-associated chains really do target CMV antigens.

A word on this clone: Its cognate antigen is unknown.

The sequence came from a woman aged 25-40 years in good health and CMV-seropositive. Source material: PBMCs. This chain uses TRBV6-1 with TRBJ2-7; D unclear. CDR3: CASSEHFDYEQYF. The DNA of the CDR3 is TGTGCCAGCAGTGAACACTTCGACTACGAGCAGTACTTC.